The TCR beta chain described here comes from a study of blood T cell repertoires in COVID-19. Study processing details: Nucleated cell number was recorded as an estimate derived from reference gene primer amplification. Clones were sequenced by immunoSEQ multiplex PCR, and TCRdb holds only the in-frame ones, with some missing. Clonal size and the V and J genes are those of that table, whereas D and trimming came from the DNA. The table has over 200,000 clones, approximately 90% seen once. Only one count was recorded for this clone. V was clipped by 8 bases and J by 6 bases, with 14 bases between them. Per the germline V gene, CDR1 is DFQATT and CDR2 is SNEGSKA (reference sequence). The CDR3 loop spans 11 amino acids.

The genes are TRBV20-1 and TRBJ2-7, with D possibly matching TRBD2 (5 bases). The receptor comes from a man aged 30 to 45 with COVID-19, enrolled during active disease. Material for sequencing was peripheral blood. The CDR3 DNA is TGCAGTTCCCCCGCGGGTCGCGAGCAGTACTTC. Protein product: CSSPAGREQYF.